What follows are 10 T cell receptor beta chains derived from one specimen sequenced in a study of cytomegalovirus exposure and HLA in healthy donors. In the PCR, 60 Vbeta and 13 Jbeta primers were used. Produced via immunoSEQ multiplex PCR; TCRdb's table is partial and in-frame only. In the table there are over 150,000 clones, approximately 72% of which are singletons. The sequenced sample consisted of PBMCs. The origin of the receptors is a man aged 18 to 35 in good health and CMV-seronegative.

The chain is built from TRBV18 and TRBJ2-2; TRBD2 might be the D (6 bases). Germline CDR1 KGHSH, CDR2 LQKENI. This CDR3 has 12 residues. The V and J ends lost 3 bases and 13 bases respectively, with 12 bases between them. The CDR3 here is CASSPLQEGLFF. In DNA form, the CDR3 reads TGTGCCAGCTCACCTCTGCAGGAGGGGCTGTTTTTT. Full variable domain (rest looked up from reference TRBV18 and TRBJ2-2): NAGVMQNPRHLVRRRGQEARLRCSPMKGHSHVYWYRQLPEEGLKFMVYLQKENIIDESGMPKERFSAEFPKEGPSILRIQQVVRGDSAAYFCASSPLQEGLFFGEGSRLTVL.

V usage is TRBV7-2 and J usage is TRBJ2-3; 11 bases match TRBD2. Per germline, CDR1 SGHTA and CDR2 FQGNSA. CDR3 size: 16 residues. V lost 5 bases to trimming and J lost 1 base; unmatched junction nucleotides: 5. The CDR3 is CASSPPGLAGTDTQYF. CDR3 sequence (DNA): TGTGCCAGCAGCCCGCCGGGACTAGCGGGCACAGATACGCAGTATTTT.

V usage is TRBV6-1 and J usage is TRBJ1-3; D is unclear. V gave up 1 base and J gave up 0 bases, with 13 bases separating them. The CDR3 has 17 residues. Germline values: CDR1 MNHNS, CDR2 SASEGT. CDR3 in DNA: TGTGCCAGCAGTGAAGGAGGTGCCTCGAGCTCTGGAAACACCATATATTTT. Its translation is CASSEGGASSSGNTIYF.

The rearrangement links TRBV7-2 to TRBJ2-7; 8 bases line up with TRBD2. Germline CDR1 SGHTA, CDR2 FQGNSA. Trimming removed 1 base from V and 1 base from J; junction bases left unmatched: 9. This CDR3 has 17 amino acids. Here the CDR3 DNA reads TGTGCCAGCAGCTTAGAGGAACCGGGGGGGGAATCCTACGAGCAGTACGTC. It translates to CASSLEEPGGESYEQYV.

V usage is TRBV6-5 and J usage is TRBJ2-2; TRBD1 agrees at 10 bases. With 4 bases clipped from V and 5 bases from J, the junction kept 4 bases outside the gene matches. The V gene's germline CDR1 is MNHEY and CDR2 SVGAGI. The CDR3 sequence is 15 residues long. The chain's CDR3 is CASSWDRGRTGELFF. CDR3 nucleotides: TGTGCCAGCAGTTGGGACAGGGGCCGGACCGGGGAGCTGTTTTTT.

This chain uses TRBV10-2 with TRBJ2-1; a possible D gene is TRBD2 (5 bases). Per the germline V gene, CDR1 is WSHSY and CDR2 is SAAADI. The CDR3 has 17 amino acids. The ends were cut back, 8 bases at V and 4 bases at J, with 24 bases in the middle. The CDR3 DNA follows: TGCGCCAGCTCTCCATATCCAGCCGGGGTGGGGTACAATGAGCAGTTCTTC. It specifies CASSPYPAGVGYNEQFF.

V usage is TRBV2 and J usage is TRBJ2-1, with a weak D call TRBD1 (6 bases). Germline CDR1 reads SNHLY; CDR2 reads FYNNEI. The CDR3 loop spans 14 amino acids. V shed 1 base and J shed 5 bases, with 9 bases lying between them. The CDR3 reads CASSEDGTNNEQFF. The CDR3 region has the DNA TGTGCCAGCAGTGAAGACGGGACAAACAATGAGCAGTTCTTC.

This clone turned up a few times. This sequence joins TRBV9 and TRBJ1-1; 7 positions agree with TRBD1. This CDR3 has 13 residues. Trimming took 4 bases from V and 8 from J; bases not matched to a gene: 8. The germline gives CDR1 SGDLS, CDR2 YYNGEE. DNA of the CDR3: TGTGCCAGCAGCCCACAGGGGCGGGAAGAAGCTTTCTTT. Protein product: CASSPQGREEAFF.

Of note for this clone: Other DNA sequences within the sample encode an identical CDR3. This sequence joins TRBV4-2 and TRBJ2-1, with 10 bases that match TRBD2. The CDR3 contains 17 residues. The V and J ends lost 0 bases and 0 bases, in that order; junction bases with no gene match: 2. CDR1 is LGHNA and CDR2 is YNFKEQ in the germline V gene. CDR3 nucleotide sequence: TGTGCCAGCAGCCAAGAACTAGCGGGGAGCTCCTACAATGAGCAGTTCTTC. It encodes CASSQELAGSSYNEQFF.

The chain recombines TRBV9 with TRBJ2-5; 14 nucleotides agree with TRBD2. The germline V gene has CDR1 SGDLS and CDR2 YYNGEE. This CDR3 has 15 amino acids. The trim removed 4 bases at V and 5 bases at J, leaving 4 bases unmatched. The CDR3 loop is CASSLGTSGGETQYF. In DNA form, the CDR3 reads TGTGCCAGCAGCCTAGGGACTAGCGGGGGTGAGACCCAGTACTTC.